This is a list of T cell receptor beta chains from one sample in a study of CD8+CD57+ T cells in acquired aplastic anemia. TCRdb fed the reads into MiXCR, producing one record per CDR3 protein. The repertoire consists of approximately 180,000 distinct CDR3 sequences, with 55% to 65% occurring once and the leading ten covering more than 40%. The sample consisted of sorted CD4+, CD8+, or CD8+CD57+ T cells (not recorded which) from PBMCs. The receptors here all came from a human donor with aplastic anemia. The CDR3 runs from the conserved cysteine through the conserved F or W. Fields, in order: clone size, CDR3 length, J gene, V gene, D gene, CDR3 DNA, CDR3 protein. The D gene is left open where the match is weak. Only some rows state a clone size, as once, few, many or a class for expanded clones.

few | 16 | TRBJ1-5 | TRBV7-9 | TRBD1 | TGTGCCAGCAGCCAACAGGACAGGGGGCTAAGAGAGCCCCAGCATTTT | CASSQQDRGLREPQHF
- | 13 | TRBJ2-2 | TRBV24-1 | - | TGTGCCACCAGTGAGAGGGGCACCGGGGAGCTGTTTTTT | CATSERGTGELFF
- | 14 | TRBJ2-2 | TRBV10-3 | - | TGTGCCATCAGTGAGGGGGGGAACACCGGGGAGCTGTCTTTT | CAISEGGNTGELSF
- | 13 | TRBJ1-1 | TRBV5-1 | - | TGCGCCAGCAGTCGGCAACAGAACACTGAAGCTTTCTTT | CASSRQQNTEAFF
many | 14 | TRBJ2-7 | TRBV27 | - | TGTGCCAGCGTAGACATGGACAACCCCTACGAGCAGTACTTC | CASVDMDNPYEQYF
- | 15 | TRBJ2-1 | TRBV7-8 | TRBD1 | TGTGCCAGCAGCACCGGGACAGGGTTGGGCAATGAGCAGTTCTTC | CASSTGTGLGNEQFF
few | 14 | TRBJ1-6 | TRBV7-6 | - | TGTGCCAGCAGCTTAGGACCACAGGGTTCACCCCTCCACTTT | CASSLGPQGSPLHF
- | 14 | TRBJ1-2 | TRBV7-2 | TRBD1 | TGTGCCAGCAGCTTCGACAGGGGGAATTATGGCTACGCCTTC | CASSFDRGNYGYAF
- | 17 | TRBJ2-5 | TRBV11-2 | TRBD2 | TGTGCCAGCAGCCTCCGACTAGCGGGGGGCACTAAAGAGACCCAGTACTTC | CASSLRLAGGTKETQYF
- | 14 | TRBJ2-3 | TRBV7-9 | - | TGTGCCAGCAGCTTCCAGGGGAGCACAGATACGCAGTATTTT | CASSFQGSTDTQYF
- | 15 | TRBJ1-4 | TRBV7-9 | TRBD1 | TGTGCCAGCAGCTTGGAGACAGGGGGACTTGAAAAACTGTTTTTT | CASSLETGGLEKLFF
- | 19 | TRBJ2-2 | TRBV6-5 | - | TGTGCCAGCAGCTTAGCCCCAAGACCGCGCACCAGGGGCACCGGGGAGCTGTTTTTT | CASSLAPRPRTRGTGELFF
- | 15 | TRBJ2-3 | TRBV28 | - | TGTGCCAGTGGATCCACGGGGGCGTTCACAGATACGCAGTATTTT | CASGSTGAFTDTQYF
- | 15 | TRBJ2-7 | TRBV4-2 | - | TGTGCCAGCAGCCAAGTCCGGGACCCACAGTACGAGCAGTACTTC | CASSQVRDPQYEQYF
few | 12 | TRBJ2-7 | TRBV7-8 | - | TGTGCCAGCAGCTTATCCCAGGACGAGCAGTACTTC | CASSLSQDEQYF
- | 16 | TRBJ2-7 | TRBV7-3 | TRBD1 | TGTGCCAGCAGCCAAGGGGCAGGACAGGGCTTCTACGAGCAGTACTTC | CASSQGAGQGFYEQYF
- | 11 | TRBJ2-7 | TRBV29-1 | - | TGCAGCATTAGGGACTTAGACGAGCAGTACTTC | CSIRDLDEQYF
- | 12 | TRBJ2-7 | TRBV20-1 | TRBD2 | TGCAGTGCTATCGGGACTAGGGGCGAGCAGTACTTC | CSAIGTRGEQYF
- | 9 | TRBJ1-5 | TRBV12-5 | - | TGTGCTATCCTAGCGCCCCAGCATTTT | CAILAPQHF
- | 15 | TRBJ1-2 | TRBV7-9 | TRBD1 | TGTGCCAGCAGCGGCGGGACAGGGTCCGTACATGGCTACACCTTC | CASSGGTGSVHGYTF
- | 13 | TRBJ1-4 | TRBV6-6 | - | TGTGCCAGCAGTTACGGACCTGGTGAAAAACTGTTTTTT | CASSYGPGEKLFF
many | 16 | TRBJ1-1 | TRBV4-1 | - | TGCGCCAGCAGCCAAGAGGCACTGGGCGCTAACACTGAAGCTTTCTTT | CASSQEALGANTEAFF
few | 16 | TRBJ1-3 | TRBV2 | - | TGTGCCAGCAGTGCCGACAGAAAGTTTCGGGGAAACACCATATATTTT | CASSADRKFRGNTIYF
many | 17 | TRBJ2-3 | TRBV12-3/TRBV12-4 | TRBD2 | TGTGCCAGCAGTTTAGGTCCGGCGGGGGAGAGCACAGATACGCAGTATTTT | CASSLGPAGESTDTQYF
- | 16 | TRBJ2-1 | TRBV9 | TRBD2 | TGTGCCAGCAGCGTAGGGGGTAGCGGGAGCAGTAATGAGCAGTTCTTC | CASSVGGSGSSNEQFF
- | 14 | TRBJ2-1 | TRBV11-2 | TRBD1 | TGTGCCAGCAGCCCCCGGACAGGGAAGAATGAGCAGTTCTTC | CASSPRTGKNEQFF
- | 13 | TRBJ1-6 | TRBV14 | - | TGTGCCAGCAGTACGGATAGGGGCTCACCCCTCCACTTT | CASSTDRGSPLHF
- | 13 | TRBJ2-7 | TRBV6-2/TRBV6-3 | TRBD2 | TGTGCCAGCAGTTGGGGGGGTTACTACGAGCAGTACTTC | CASSWGGYYEQYF
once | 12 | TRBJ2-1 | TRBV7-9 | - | TGTGCCAGCAGAACCGGGTCCATCGAACAGTTCTTC | CASRTGSIEQFF